A selection of T cell receptor beta chains follows, all from one sample in a study of T cells after yellow fever vaccination. TCRdb recomputed calls from the 5' RACE reads with MiXCR, one row per CDR3 protein. The table includes about 360,000 distinct CDR3 sequences, 6.2% detected once. The sample consisted of PBMCs, taken 5 days after the yellow fever booster vaccination. All receptors come from a man aged 25-45 years who received the YFV17D yellow fever vaccine. The CDR3 runs from the conserved cysteine through the conserved F or W. Fields, in order: J gene, clone size, D gene, V gene, CDR3 protein, CDR3 DNA. The D gene is left open where the match is weak. For some rows the clone size is stated as once, few or many, or as a class when expanded; others skip it.

J gene: TRBJ2-3; clone size: .; D gene: .; V gene: TRBV5-1; CDR3 protein: CASSLNQGPRTDTQYF; CDR3 DNA: TGCGCCAGCAGCTTGAACCAAGGACCACGCACAGATACGCAGTATTTT
J gene: TRBJ2-1; clone size: many; D gene: TRBD2; V gene: TRBV5-6; CDR3 protein: CASSWGLAGYVNEQFF; CDR3 DNA: TGTGCCAGCAGCTGGGGACTAGCGGGATATGTGAATGAGCAGTTCTTC
J gene: TRBJ2-5; clone size: many; D gene: TRBD2; V gene: TRBV28; CDR3 protein: CASSFPTGSGRRQETQYF; CDR3 DNA: TGTGCCAGCAGTTTCCCCACCGGTAGCGGGAGGAGACAAGAGACCCAGTACTTC
J gene: TRBJ2-1; clone size: few; D gene: TRBD2; V gene: TRBV20-1; CDR3 protein: CTLILGGADEQFF; CDR3 DNA: TGTACCCTCATACTCGGGGGGGCGGATGAGCAGTTCTTC
J gene: TRBJ2-1; clone size: .; D gene: .; V gene: TRBV20-1; CDR3 protein: CSARGASRSSYNEQFF; CDR3 DNA: TGCAGTGCTAGAGGGGCGTCCAGGAGCTCCTACAATGAGCAGTTCTTC
J gene: TRBJ1-5; clone size: .; D gene: .; V gene: TRBV7-8; CDR3 protein: CALGLGDQPQHF; CDR3 DNA: TGTGCCCTTGGCCTGGGGGATCAGCCCCAGCATTTT
J gene: TRBJ2-3; clone size: .; D gene: .; V gene: TRBV29-1; CDR3 protein: CSVHTRQTSTDTQYF; CDR3 DNA: TGCAGCGTTCACACCCGACAGACTAGCACAGATACGCAGTATTTT
J gene: TRBJ1-5; clone size: many; D gene: .; V gene: TRBV4-3; CDR3 protein: CASSQDYRGLNQPQHF; CDR3 DNA: TGCGCCAGCAGCCAAGATTACCGGGGGCTCAATCAGCCCCAGCATTTT
J gene: TRBJ1-1; clone size: few; D gene: .; V gene: TRBV29-1; CDR3 protein: CSVAPALTGTEAFF; CDR3 DNA: TGCAGCGTTGCCCCCGCACTCACTGGCACTGAAGCTTTCTTT
J gene: TRBJ2-1; clone size: .; D gene: .; V gene: TRBV30; CDR3 protein: CAWGGMRLNEQFF; CDR3 DNA: TGTGCCTGGGGGGGAATGCGGCTGAATGAGCAGTTCTTC
J gene: TRBJ1-2; clone size: many; D gene: .; V gene: TRBV6-1; CDR3 protein: CASSRLGLGADSNYGYTF; CDR3 DNA: TGTGCCAGCAGTCGGCTCGGCCTCGGGGCAGACTCTAACTATGGCTACACCTTC
J gene: TRBJ2-5; clone size: .; D gene: .; V gene: TRBV11-1; CDR3 protein: CASSPPRRDPLRQETQYF; CDR3 DNA: TGTGCCAGCAGCCCCCCCCGCCGGGATCCCTTAAGGCAAGAGACCCAGTACTTC
J gene: TRBJ2-3; clone size: few; D gene: TRBD2; V gene: TRBV12-3/TRBV12-4; CDR3 protein: CASSSTGLAADTQYF; CDR3 DNA: TGTGCCAGCAGTTCCACTGGACTAGCGGCGGATACGCAGTATTTT
J gene: TRBJ2-3; clone size: few; D gene: .; V gene: TRBV7-2; CDR3 protein: CASSLQFTDTQYF; CDR3 DNA: TGTGCCAGCAGCTTACAATTCACAGATACGCAGTATTTT
J gene: TRBJ2-2; clone size: few; D gene: TRBD2; V gene: TRBV5-6; CDR3 protein: CASSRERDDTGELFF; CDR3 DNA: TGTGCCAGCAGCCGGGAGCGGGACGACACCGGGGAGCTGTTTTTT
J gene: TRBJ2-3; clone size: .; D gene: .; V gene: TRBV2; CDR3 protein: CASSEPYTDTQYF; CDR3 DNA: TGTGCCAGCAGTGAGCCCTACACAGATACGCAGTATTTT
J gene: TRBJ2-5; clone size: few; D gene: .; V gene: TRBV20-1; CDR3 protein: CSARLRAMETQYF; CDR3 DNA: TGCAGTGCTAGATTAAGGGCGATGGAGACCCAGTACTTC
J gene: TRBJ2-3; clone size: .; D gene: .; V gene: TRBV4-3; CDR3 protein: CASSQLNRLSTDTQYF; CDR3 DNA: TGCGCCAGCAGCCAATTAAATAGACTTAGCACAGATACGCAGTATTTT
J gene: TRBJ1-1; clone size: many; D gene: TRBD1; V gene: TRBV5-1; CDR3 protein: CASSSTGEGAEAFF; CDR3 DNA: TGCGCCAGCAGCTCTACAGGGGAGGGGGCTGAAGCTTTCTTT
J gene: TRBJ2-2; clone size: many; D gene: .; V gene: TRBV5-1; CDR3 protein: CASSTGGAGELFF; CDR3 DNA: TGCGCCAGCAGTACAGGGGGGGCCGGGGAGCTGTTTTTT
J gene: TRBJ1-3; clone size: .; D gene: .; V gene: TRBV30; CDR3 protein: CAWTLQGYTIYF; CDR3 DNA: TGTGCCTGGACCCTACAAGGGTACACCATATATTTT
J gene: TRBJ1-6; clone size: many; D gene: .; V gene: TRBV7-2; CDR3 protein: CASSLVQGSNSPLHF; CDR3 DNA: TGTGCCAGCAGCTTAGTCCAGGGGAGTAATTCACCCCTCCACTTT
J gene: TRBJ2-3; clone size: .; D gene: .; V gene: TRBV5-1; CDR3 protein: CASKKGALFSTDTQYF; CDR3 DNA: TGCGCCAGCAAAAAAGGTGCCTTATTTAGCACAGATACGCAGTATTTT
J gene: TRBJ1-5; clone size: few; D gene: TRBD1; V gene: TRBV10-3; CDR3 protein: CAIQDRGAPFSNQPQHF; CDR3 DNA: TGTGCCATCCAGGACAGGGGCGCCCCTTTTAGCAATCAGCCCCAGCATTTT
J gene: TRBJ2-7; clone size: many; D gene: .; V gene: TRBV12-3/TRBV12-4; CDR3 protein: CASRKDSSYEQYF; CDR3 DNA: TGTGCCAGCAGAAAGGACAGCTCCTACGAGCAGTACTTC
J gene: TRBJ2-2; clone size: many; D gene: .; V gene: TRBV7-9; CDR3 protein: CASSLAQENNTGELFF; CDR3 DNA: TGTGCCAGCAGCTTAGCTCAAGAGAACAACACCGGGGAGCTGTTTTTT
J gene: TRBJ1-2; clone size: few; D gene: TRBD1; V gene: TRBV5-6; CDR3 protein: CASSMRTGTSSLYTF; CDR3 DNA: TGTGCCAGCAGCATGAGGACAGGGACCTCCAGCCTGTACACCTTC
J gene: TRBJ2-5; clone size: many; D gene: TRBD2; V gene: TRBV10-3; CDR3 protein: CAIRGASGPTWETQYF; CDR3 DNA: TGTGCCATCAGGGGGGCTAGCGGGCCGACATGGGAGACCCAGTACTTC
J gene: TRBJ2-3; clone size: once; D gene: .; V gene: TRBV5-1; CDR3 protein: CASSFSQITDTQYF; CDR3 DNA: TGCGCCAGCAGCTTTAGTCAGATCACAGATACGCAGTATTTT
J gene: TRBJ1-3; clone size: .; D gene: .; V gene: TRBV5-5; CDR3 protein: CASSFTGNSGNTIYF; CDR3 DNA: TGTGCCAGCAGCTTCACAGGAAACTCTGGAAACACCATATATTTT
J gene: TRBJ2-3; clone size: .; D gene: .; V gene: TRBV5-6; CDR3 protein: CASSLGSPPTDTQYF; CDR3 DNA: TGTGCCAGCAGCTTGGGTAGCCCCCCCACAGATACGCAGTATTTT
J gene: TRBJ2-2; clone size: .; D gene: .; V gene: TRBV20-1; CDR3 protein: CSARDILSNTGELFF; CDR3 DNA: TGCAGTGCTAGAGATATCCTTTCGAACACCGGGGAGCTGTTTTTT
J gene: TRBJ2-1; clone size: few; D gene: .; V gene: TRBV9; CDR3 protein: CASSRLENSNEQFF; CDR3 DNA: TGTGCCAGCAGCAGACTAGAAAATTCCAATGAGCAGTTCTTC
J gene: TRBJ2-6; clone size: few; D gene: .; V gene: TRBV7-9; CDR3 protein: CASSPVGTGANVLTF; CDR3 DNA: TGTGCCAGCAGCCCAGTTGGAACTGGGGCCAACGTCCTGACTTTC
J gene: TRBJ1-2; clone size: few; D gene: TRBD1; V gene: TRBV12-3/TRBV12-4; CDR3 protein: CASSLARGQAAAYGYTF; CDR3 DNA: TGTGCCAGCAGTTTGGCCCGGGGACAGGCGGCCGCTTATGGCTACACCTTC
J gene: TRBJ1-2; clone size: few; D gene: .; V gene: TRBV4-3; CDR3 protein: CASSQLSRNYGYTF; CDR3 DNA: TGCGCCAGCAGCCAACTATCCAGGAACTATGGCTACACCTTC
J gene: TRBJ2-1; clone size: .; D gene: .; V gene: TRBV19; CDR3 protein: CASKLRYNEQFF; CDR3 DNA: TGTGCCAGCAAACTCAGATACAATGAGCAGTTCTTC
J gene: TRBJ2-1; clone size: few; D gene: TRBD2; V gene: TRBV4-1; CDR3 protein: CASSQVLAPGETSGRNNYNEQFF; CDR3 DNA: TGCGCCAGCAGCCAAGTCCTGGCCCCTGGGGAGACTAGCGGGAGGAATAACTACAATGAGCAGTTCTTC
J gene: TRBJ2-1; clone size: few; D gene: .; V gene: TRBV7-2; CDR3 protein: CASSTTASSYNEQFF; CDR3 DNA: TGTGCCAGCAGTACGACGGCCAGCTCCTACAATGAGCAGTTCTTC
J gene: TRBJ2-2; clone size: few; D gene: .; V gene: TRBV7-2; CDR3 protein: CASSGDPWIGELFF; CDR3 DNA: TGTGCCAGCAGCGGGGACCCCTGGATCGGGGAGCTGTTTTTT
J gene: TRBJ2-5; clone size: few; D gene: .; V gene: TRBV28; CDR3 protein: CASSDTVGEAETQYF; CDR3 DNA: TGTGCCAGCAGTGATACCGTGGGGGAGGCAGAGACCCAGTACTTC
J gene: TRBJ2-5; clone size: .; D gene: .; V gene: TRBV20-1; CDR3 protein: CSAGQSDVGGTQYF; CDR3 DNA: TGCAGTGCTGGTCAGTCGGACGTGGGGGGGACCCAGTACTTC
J gene: TRBJ2-7; clone size: few; D gene: TRBD1; V gene: TRBV20-1; CDR3 protein: CSATRQGVSEQYF; CDR3 DNA: TGCAGTGCTACCAGACAGGGGGTCTCCGAGCAGTACTTC
J gene: TRBJ2-1; clone size: many; D gene: .; V gene: TRBV20-1; CDR3 protein: CSAGSVTMKNEQFF; CDR3 DNA: TGCAGTGCTGGGTCGGTGACTATGAAAAATGAGCAGTTCTTC
J gene: TRBJ2-7; clone size: .; D gene: .; V gene: TRBV14; CDR3 protein: CASSQRLGRYYEQYF; CDR3 DNA: TGTGCCAGCAGCCAGCGCCTGGGGCGGTACTACGAGCAGTACTTC
J gene: TRBJ2-1; clone size: few; D gene: TRBD2; V gene: TRBV9; CDR3 protein: CASSTPFTSGRAPGGNEQFF; CDR3 DNA: TGTGCCAGCAGCACCCCCTTCACTAGCGGGAGGGCCCCGGGTGGTAATGAGCAGTTCTTC
J gene: TRBJ2-1; clone size: few; D gene: .; V gene: TRBV7-2; CDR3 protein: CASSLDLGKQFF; CDR3 DNA: TGTGCCAGCAGCTTAGACCTGGGTAAGCAGTTCTTC
J gene: TRBJ2-1; clone size: .; D gene: .; V gene: TRBV3-1; CDR3 protein: CASTQGWTAGNEQFF; CDR3 DNA: TGTGCCAGCACCCAAGGCTGGACGGCGGGAAATGAGCAGTTCTTC
J gene: TRBJ2-7; clone size: many; D gene: TRBD1; V gene: TRBV19; CDR3 protein: CASSFGQGSYEQYF; CDR3 DNA: TGTGCCAGTAGTTTCGGACAGGGTTCCTACGAGCAGTACTTC
J gene: TRBJ2-5; clone size: few; D gene: .; V gene: TRBV4-1; CDR3 protein: CASSQNAFLLTQYF; CDR3 DNA: TGCGCCAGCAGCCAAAATGCTTTCCTCCTAACCCAGTACTTC
J gene: TRBJ1-5; clone size: many; D gene: .; V gene: TRBV7-2; CDR3 protein: CASSVALGMGQPQHF; CDR3 DNA: TGTGCCAGCAGCGTCGCACTGGGGATGGGTCAGCCCCAGCATTTT
J gene: TRBJ2-3; clone size: .; D gene: TRBD1; V gene: TRBV29-1; CDR3 protein: CSVDELGGEDTQYF; CDR3 DNA: TGCAGCGTTGATGAACTAGGGGGCGAGGATACGCAGTATTTT
J gene: TRBJ2-4; clone size: many; D gene: TRBD2; V gene: TRBV6-1; CDR3 protein: CASALGVAGAKNIQYF; CDR3 DNA: TGTGCCAGCGCCTTGGGGGTAGCGGGGGCCAAAAACATTCAGTACTTC
J gene: TRBJ2-7; clone size: .; D gene: .; V gene: TRBV7-2; CDR3 protein: CASSLTNLGLGEQYF; CDR3 DNA: TGTGCCAGCAGCTTAACAAACCTGGGGCTGGGGGAGCAGTACTTC
J gene: TRBJ1-2; clone size: few; D gene: .; V gene: TRBV28; CDR3 protein: CASRAAGYGYTF; CDR3 DNA: TGTGCCAGCAGGGCGGCCGGCTATGGCTACACCTTC
J gene: TRBJ2-3; clone size: many; D gene: .; V gene: TRBV27; CDR3 protein: CASSFFRSARGTDTQYF; CDR3 DNA: TGTGCCAGCAGTTTTTTCCGGTCGGCTAGGGGCACAGATACGCAGTATTTT
J gene: TRBJ2-7; clone size: few; D gene: TRBD1; V gene: TRBV25-1; CDR3 protein: CASSNTGQGIYEQYF; CDR3 DNA: TGTGCCAGCAGTAACACGGGACAGGGGATCTACGAGCAGTACTTC